This TCR beta chain was recorded in a study of beta chain features in type 1 diabetes. Study findings and constraints: TCRB CDR3s from Type 1 diabetes patients were moderately but significantly shorter in all four CD4+ subsets.

V lost 5 bases and J 1 base, leaving 7 bases between the germline ends. This CDR3 comprises 13 residues. Germline lookup yields CDR1 MNHEY and CDR2 SVGAGI. As every portion of the isolated RNA was reverse transcribed, the sequencing read expressed TCRB transcripts. Method: immunoSEQ multiplex PCR; TCRdb's copy keeps in-frame clones and lacks some. The sample consists of some 250,000 clones, 9.5% to 13% of them appearing once. Points on this clone: What it recognizes is unknown.

Sampling consisted of one heparinised blood draw per donor, averaging around 110 mL. The V gene is TRBV6-5, the J gene TRBJ2-3; D not resolved. Material: naive CD4+ T cells from blood. This clonotype was obtained from a man aged 25-40 years with type 1 diabetes. This CDR3 is CASSREGTDTQYF. The CDR3 coding sequence is TGTGCCAGCAGTCGAGAGGGCACAGATACGCAGTATTTT.